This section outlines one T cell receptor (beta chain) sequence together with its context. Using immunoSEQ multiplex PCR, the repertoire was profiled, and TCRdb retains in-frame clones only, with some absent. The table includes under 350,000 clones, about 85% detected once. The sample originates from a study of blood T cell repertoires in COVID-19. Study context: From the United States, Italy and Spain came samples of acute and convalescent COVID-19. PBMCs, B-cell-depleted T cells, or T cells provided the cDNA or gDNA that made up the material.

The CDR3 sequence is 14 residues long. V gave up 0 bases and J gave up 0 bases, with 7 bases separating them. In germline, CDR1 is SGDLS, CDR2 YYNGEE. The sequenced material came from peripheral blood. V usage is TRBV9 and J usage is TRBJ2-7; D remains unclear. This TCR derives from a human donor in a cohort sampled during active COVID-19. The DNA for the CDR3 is TGTGCCAGCAGCGTAGTCGAGAGCTCCTACGAGCAGTACTTC. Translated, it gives CASSVVESSYEQYF.